The present T cell receptor beta chain was sequenced within a study of blood T cell repertoires in COVID-19. Per the germline V gene, CDR1 is MGHDK and CDR2 is SYGVNS. The CDR3 sequence is 15 residues long. The trim removed 6 bases at V and 4 bases at J, leaving 9 bases unmatched. Only in-frame clones appear in the TCRdb table, and some are missing; sequencing was by immunoSEQ multiplex PCR. The profile shows approximately 190,000 clones, roughly 86% of them singletons. V and J are TRBV25-1 and TRBJ2-1, with 7 nucleotides matching TRBD2. This sequence originates from a woman aged 35 to 49 in a cohort exposed to, infected with or recovered from COVID-19 (not recorded which). The specimen was PBMCs or T cells enriched from blood (not recorded which). For the CDR3, the DNA is TGTGCCAGCAGCGATTGGGGGGGAGAGTACAATGAGCAGTTCTTC. It specifies CASSDWGGEYNEQFF.